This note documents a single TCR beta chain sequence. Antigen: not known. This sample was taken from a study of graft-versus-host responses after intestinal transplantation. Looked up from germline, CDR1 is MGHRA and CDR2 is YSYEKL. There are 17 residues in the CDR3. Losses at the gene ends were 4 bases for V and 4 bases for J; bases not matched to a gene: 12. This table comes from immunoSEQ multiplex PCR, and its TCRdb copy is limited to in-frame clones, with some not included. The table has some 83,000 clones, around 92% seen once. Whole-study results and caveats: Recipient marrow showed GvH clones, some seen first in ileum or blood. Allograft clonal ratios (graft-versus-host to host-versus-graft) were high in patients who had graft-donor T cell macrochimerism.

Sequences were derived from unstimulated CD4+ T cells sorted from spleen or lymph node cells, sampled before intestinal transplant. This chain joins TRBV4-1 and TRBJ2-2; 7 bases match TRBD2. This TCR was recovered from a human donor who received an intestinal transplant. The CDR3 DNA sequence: TGCGCCAGCAGCCCTCGTGGGGGGGGAGGCTTCACCGGGGAGCTGTTTTTT. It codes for CASSPRGGGGFTGELFF.